This entry lists 26 T cell receptor beta chains sequenced from one sample in a study of PD-L1 blockade in urothelial cancer. Time point in this sample: pretreatment peripheral blood. Clones were read by immunoSEQ multiplex PCR, and TCRdb kept only the in-frame ones, dropping some. The sample has roughly 51,000 clones, around 84% seen once; the top ten hold approximately 21%. Source: PBMCs, taken around atezolizumab (anti-PD-L1) treatment. All receptors come from a man between 60 and 75 years old with urothelial cancer.

CDR3: CASSSEDRRGYEQYF. CDR3 bases: TGTGCCAGCAGCTCGGAGGACAGAAGGGGATACGAGCAGTACTTC. V and J are TRBV5-6 and TRBJ2-7; a weak D match, TRBD1 (6 bases). The CDR3 has 15 amino acids. V lost 3 bases and J 4 bases, leaving 17 bases between the germline ends. Germline V gene data show CDR1 as SGHDT and CDR2 as YYEEEE.

The J gene is TRBJ1-6, the V gene TRBV30; 9 nucleotides line up with TRBD1. V was clipped by 5 bases and J by 7 bases; unmatched bases: 9. The CDR3 contains 15 residues. CDR1 is GTSNPN and CDR2 is SVGIG in the germline V gene (reference sequence). The CDR3 nucleotides read TGTGCCTGGCAACAGGGGGCGTCTGGAAATTCACCCCTCCACTTT. It specifies CAWQQGASGNSPLHF.

Of note for this clone: Compared with germline, one end of the junction differs, possibly owing to a read error. V usage is TRBV19 and J usage is TRBJ1-2; 7 positions match TRBD1. The CDR3 contains 15 residues. The germline V gene encodes CDR1 LNHDA and CDR2 SQIVND (reference sequence). CDR3 nucleotide sequence: TGTGCCAGTAGTTTAGAAACAGGGGCGGTCTATGGCTACACCTTC. This gives the protein CASSLETGAVYGYTF.

The V gene is TRBV7-2, the J gene TRBJ2-1; 8 bases fit TRBD2. Germline V gene data show CDR1 as SGHTA and CDR2 as FQGNSA. V was clipped by 3 bases and J by 5 bases; unmatched bases: 12. The length of the CDR3 is 17 residues. CDR3 coding DNA: TGTGCCAGCAGCTTGGCCCCCATCGGGAGGGCCAACAATGAGCAGTTCTTC. As protein: CASSLAPIGRANNEQFF.

The rearrangement uses TRBV7-6 and TRBJ1-3; 10 bases align to TRBD1. Germline-derived CDR1 and CDR2 are SGHVS and FNYEAQ. The CDR3 consists of 16 residues. The V and J ends lost 5 bases and 4 bases, in that order; junction bases with no gene match: 8. CDR3 DNA sequence: TGTGCCAGCAGCCCCCGACAGGGGGCGGTGGGAAACACCATATATTTT. It is translated as CASSPRQGAVGNTIYF.

V usage is TRBV5-1 and J usage is TRBJ2-7, with 9 bases identical to TRBD1. The germline V gene has CDR1 SGHRS and CDR2 YFSETQ. The ends lost 4 bases at V and 6 bases at J; junction bases unmatched: 11. The CDR3 runs 15 residues. Here the CDR3 reads CASSLGGTGFREQYF. For the CDR3, the DNA is TGCGCCAGCAGCCTTGGCGGGACAGGGTTCCGCGAGCAGTACTTC.

The J gene is TRBJ2-7, the V gene TRBV7-2, with D maybe TRBD2 (7 bases). Germline CDR1 SGHTA, CDR2 FQGNSA. Trimming stripped 0 bases from V and 2 bases from J, with 8 bases between. The CDR3 runs 14 residues. CDR3 DNA: TGTGCCAGCAGCTTAGCGGGGGGGCCCTACGAGCAGTACTTC. Translation: CASSLAGGPYEQYF.

V and J are TRBV9 and TRBJ1-6, with D tentatively TRBD1 (6 bases). The V gene lost 3 bases and the J gene lost 9 bases, with 19 bases spanning the gap. The germline gives CDR1 SGDLS, CDR2 YYNGEE. This CDR3 contains 16 residues. The CDR3: CASSGRQTRGGSPLHF. The CDR3 DNA reads as TGTGCCAGCAGCGGCCGACAAACTAGGGGGGGTTCACCCCTCCACTTT.

The rearrangement joins TRBV11-2 to TRBJ1-5; D remains unclear. Germline V gives CDR1 SGHAT, CDR2 FQNNGV. V lost 1 base and J lost 6, with 10 bases in between. CDR3 size: 14 residues. The CDR3 bases are TGTGCCAGCAGCTTAGGCAACGAGGGTCAGCCCCAGCATTTT. It translates to CASSLGNEGQPQHF.

The chain combines TRBV28 with TRBJ2-1, with TRBD2 identical over 7 bases. The V and J ends lost 7 bases and 3 bases, in that order; junction bases with no gene match: 12. This CDR3 has 16 residues. Germline-derived CDR1 and CDR2 are MDHEN and SYDVKM. CDR3 in DNA: TGTGCCAGCACCAAACGTGCGGCTAGCGGCTACAATGAGCAGTTCTTC. Its protein product is CASTKRAASGYNEQFF. Combining the CDR3 with reference TRBV28 and TRBJ2-1 gives the whole variable domain DVKVTQSSRYLVKRTGEKVFLECVQDMDHENMFWYRQDPGLGLRLIYFSYDVKMKEKGDIPEGYSVSREKKERFSLILESASTNQTSMYLCASTKRAASGYNEQFFGPGTRLTVL.

The chain is built from TRBV6-5 and TRBJ2-7; the D gene is possibly TRBD1 (6 bases). Germline loops: CDR1 MNHEY, CDR2 SVGAGI. The CDR3 is 13 amino acids. Trimming removed 7 bases from V and 2 bases from J, with 12 bases in between. The CDR3 region is CASKPGVTYEQYF. For the CDR3, the DNA is TGTGCCAGCAAACCAGGGGTGACCTACGAGCAGTACTTC.

This rearrangement joins TRBV4-3 to TRBJ1-3; 9 bases match TRBD1. After removal of 1 base from V and 2 bases from J, the junction contained 0 bases not matched to a gene. CDR1 and CDR2 (germline): LGHNA, YSLEER. This CDR3 spans 15 amino acids. In DNA form, the CDR3 reads TGCGCCAGCAGCCAAGGGACAGGGGCTGGAAACACCATATATTTT. Translation: CASSQGTGAGNTIYF.

The rearrangement uses TRBV2 and TRBJ1-4, with D possibly matching TRBD1 (5 bases). The V end was cut by 3 bases, the J end by 7 bases, with 12 bases between. The CDR3 loop spans 14 amino acids. Germline CDR1 reads SNHLY; CDR2 reads FYNNEI. The CDR3 reads CASSDGGGGEKLFF. CDR3 nucleotide sequence: TGTGCCAGCAGTGACGGCGGGGGGGGTGAAAAACTGTTTTTT.

The chain employs TRBV19 and TRBJ2-5, with D possibly matching TRBD2 (5 bases). Trimming took off 7 bases at V and 3 bases at J, with 12 bases between the two ends. The CDR3 contains 13 residues. Per the germline V gene, CDR1 is LNHDA and CDR2 is SQIVND (reference sequence). Here the CDR3 reads CASTNWGEETQYF. In nucleotides, the CDR3 is TGTGCCAGTACCAATTGGGGAGAAGAGACCCAGTACTTC.

This clone was seen just once. CDR3 nucleotides: TGTGCCAGCAGCCCGAGACTAGCGTCTGGGACCCAGTACTTC. This gives the protein CASSPRLASGTQYF. The chain is built from TRBV6-5 and TRBJ2-5; 8 nucleotides agree with TRBD2. Germline CDR1 reads MNHEY; CDR2 reads SVGAGI. V lost 6 bases and J lost 7; bases outside the gene matches: 10. The CDR3 length is 14 residues.

This clone appeared once. The V and J genes are TRBV2 and TRBJ2-1; 7 bases map to TRBD2. The V segment lost 4 bases and the J segment 0 bases; nucleotides outside the gene matches: 6. From germline, CDR1 is SNHLY and CDR2 FYNNEI. This CDR3 is built from 16 residues. The CDR3 DNA reads as TGTGCCAGCAGTGGAACAGCGGGGAGCTCCTACAATGAGCAGTTCTTC. Protein product: CASSGTAGSSYNEQFF.

The gene calls are TRBV6-1 and TRBJ1-6; TRBD1 agrees at 10 bases. The CDR3 spans 15 residues. CDR1 is MNHNS and CDR2 is SASEGT in the germline V gene. Trimming removed 6 bases from V and 14 bases from J; junction bases left unmatched: 13. CDR3 in amino acids: CASRETDRGDRSLHF. Here the CDR3 DNA reads TGTGCCAGCAGGGAAACGGACAGGGGGGACAGATCCCTCCACTTT.

V usage is TRBV30 and J usage is TRBJ2-3, with 10 positions matching TRBD2. CDR1 is GTSNPN, CDR2 SVGIG, per germline (reference sequence). The CDR3 runs 15 residues. J was trimmed by 4 bases and V by 4 bases; bases with no gene match: 8. The CDR3 nucleotides are TGTGCCTGGATACTAGCGGGAAGAAACGCAGATACGCAGTATTTT. Translating gives CAWILAGRNADTQYF.

The V call is TRBV19, the J call TRBJ1-5, with 8 bases lining up with TRBD1. Germline CDR1 reads LNHDA; CDR2 reads SQIVND (reference sequence). The V segment lost 7 bases and the J segment 0 bases; nucleotides outside the gene matches: 2. CDR3 length equals 14 residues. The chain's CDR3 is CASKGQDSNQPQHF. The CDR3 coding sequence is TGTGCCAGTAAGGGACAGGATAGCAATCAGCCCCAGCATTTT.

The chain combines TRBV2 with TRBJ1-4; D possibly corresponds to TRBD1 (5 bases). The CDR3 spans 13 residues. The ends were cut back, 9 bases at V and 8 bases at J, with 16 bases in the middle. Germline V gene sequence: CDR1 SNHLY, CDR2 FYNNEI. CDR3 coding DNA: TGTGCCAGTGGGGCTTTTACTGGGGAAAAACTGTTTTTT. Its protein product is CASGAFTGEKLFF.

J is TRBJ1-1 and V is TRBV4-1; a possible D gene is TRBD1 (6 bases). The CDR3 has 14 amino acids. Trimming removed 0 bases from V and 11 bases from J, with 16 bases in between. Germline V gene sequence: CDR1 MGHRA, CDR2 YSYEKL. This CDR3 reads CASSQDLRDISAFF. The CDR3 DNA is TGCGCCAGCAGCCAAGATTTACGGGACATTTCGGCTTTCTTT.

This CDR3 is CASSSGLAGGISTDTQYF. CDR3 nucleotides: TGCGCCAGCAGCTCGGGACTAGCGGGAGGGATTAGCACAGATACGCAGTATTTT. The chain recombines TRBV5-1 with TRBJ2-3, with 16 bases lining up with TRBD2. Germline CDR1 and CDR2: SGHRS and YFSETQ. Trimming at V came to 3 bases and at J to 0 bases, leaving 4 bases not matched to a gene. This CDR3 region has 18 residues.

V gene TRBV4-2 combines with J gene TRBJ2-7, with TRBD1 identical over 7 bases. Germline V gives CDR1 LGHNA, CDR2 YNFKEQ. V shed 4 bases, J shed 2 bases, and the junction held 5 bases outside the gene matches. This CDR3 is built from 14 residues. The DNA for the CDR3 is TGTGCCAGCAGCCCGACAGGGCAGGCCTACGAGCAGTACTTC. Its protein is CASSPTGQAYEQYF.

As regards this clone: One end of the junction varies from germline; a read error may be responsible. The chain carries TRBV4-3 and TRBJ2-1; TRBD2 aligns across 8 bases. Germline loops: CDR1 LGHNA, CDR2 YSLEER. This CDR3 has 15 amino acids. In nucleotides, the CDR3 is TGCGCCAGCAGCCAAATCGGGGGGGCCTATAATGAGCAGTTCTTC. The encoded protein is CASSQIGGAYNEQFF.

The chain links TRBV9 to TRBJ2-1, with a tentative D call TRBD1 (10 bases). V lost 4 bases, J lost 0 bases, and 29 bases lay in between. The CDR3 totals 21 residues. Germline V lookup: CDR1 SGDLS, CDR2 YYNGEE. This CDR3 reads CASSPRGDRGLADYSYNEQFF. As DNA, the CDR3 is TGTGCCAGCAGCCCCCGAGGGGACAGGGGACTAGCCGATTACTCCTACAATGAGCAGTTCTTC.

This clone was detected only once. The chain couples TRBV5-8 to TRBJ1-5, with TRBD1 identical over 7 bases. The CDR3 runs 16 residues. Germline V gives CDR1 SGHTS, CDR2 YDEGEE. Trimming at V came to 6 bases and at J to 5 bases, leaving 14 bases not matched to a gene. The CDR3 nucleotides read TGTGCCAGCACCCAAGAGGGGGCTACAGGGTATCAGCCCCAGCATTTT. Its translation: CASTQEGATGYQPQHF. The full variable domain, its missing parts supplied by reference TRBV5-8 and TRBJ1-5, is EAGVTQSPTHLIKTRGQQATLRCSPISGHTSVYWYQQALGLGLQFLLWYDEGEERNRGNFPPRFSGRQFPNYSSELNVNALELEDSALYLCASTQEGATGYQPQHFGDGTRLSIL.